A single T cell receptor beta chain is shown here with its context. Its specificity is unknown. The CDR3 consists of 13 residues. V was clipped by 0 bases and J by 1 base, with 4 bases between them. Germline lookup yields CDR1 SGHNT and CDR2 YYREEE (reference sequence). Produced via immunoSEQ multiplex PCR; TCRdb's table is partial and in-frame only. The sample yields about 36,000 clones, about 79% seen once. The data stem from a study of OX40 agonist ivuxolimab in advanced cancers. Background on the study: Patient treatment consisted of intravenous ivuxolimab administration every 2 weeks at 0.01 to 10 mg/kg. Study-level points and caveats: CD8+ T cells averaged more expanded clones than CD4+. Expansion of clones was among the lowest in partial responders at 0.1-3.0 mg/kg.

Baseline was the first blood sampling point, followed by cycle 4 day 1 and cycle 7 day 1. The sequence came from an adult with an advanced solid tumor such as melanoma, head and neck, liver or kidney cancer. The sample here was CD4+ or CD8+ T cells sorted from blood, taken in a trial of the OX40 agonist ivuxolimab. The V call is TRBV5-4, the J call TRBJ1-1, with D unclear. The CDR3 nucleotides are TGTGCCAGCAGCTTGGTGGCGAACACTGAAGCTTTCTTT. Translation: CASSLVANTEAFF.